This T cell receptor beta chain was sequenced for a study of PD-1 blockade in classical Hodgkin lymphoma. Broader study findings: Complete responders' diversity at baseline resembled that of newly diagnosed patients. What caused the repertoire differences, perhaps disease activity or prior therapy, remains undefined.

This CDR3 contains 13 residues. With 2 bases removed from V and 6 bases from J, the gap between germline ends came to 10 bases. Germline CDR1 and CDR2: MNHEY and SVGAGI. Concerning this clone itself: Antigen specificity is unknown.

All patients relapsed after autologous stem cell transplantation, and brentuximab vedotin exposure varied. Repertoires were generated with immunoSEQ multiplex PCR, while TCRdb's copy carries only in-frame clones and drops some. The sample carries 20,000 to 30,000 clones, almost 70% recorded once. The chain has TRBV6-5 and TRBJ1-2; D unresolved. This TCR was recovered from a human donor with classical Hodgkin lymphoma. The sample was peripheral blood mononuclear cells (PBMCs), taken at baseline. The CDR3 here is CASSYSSGDGYTF. CDR3 DNA: TGTGCCAGCAGTTACAGTAGCGGGGATGGCTACACCTTC.